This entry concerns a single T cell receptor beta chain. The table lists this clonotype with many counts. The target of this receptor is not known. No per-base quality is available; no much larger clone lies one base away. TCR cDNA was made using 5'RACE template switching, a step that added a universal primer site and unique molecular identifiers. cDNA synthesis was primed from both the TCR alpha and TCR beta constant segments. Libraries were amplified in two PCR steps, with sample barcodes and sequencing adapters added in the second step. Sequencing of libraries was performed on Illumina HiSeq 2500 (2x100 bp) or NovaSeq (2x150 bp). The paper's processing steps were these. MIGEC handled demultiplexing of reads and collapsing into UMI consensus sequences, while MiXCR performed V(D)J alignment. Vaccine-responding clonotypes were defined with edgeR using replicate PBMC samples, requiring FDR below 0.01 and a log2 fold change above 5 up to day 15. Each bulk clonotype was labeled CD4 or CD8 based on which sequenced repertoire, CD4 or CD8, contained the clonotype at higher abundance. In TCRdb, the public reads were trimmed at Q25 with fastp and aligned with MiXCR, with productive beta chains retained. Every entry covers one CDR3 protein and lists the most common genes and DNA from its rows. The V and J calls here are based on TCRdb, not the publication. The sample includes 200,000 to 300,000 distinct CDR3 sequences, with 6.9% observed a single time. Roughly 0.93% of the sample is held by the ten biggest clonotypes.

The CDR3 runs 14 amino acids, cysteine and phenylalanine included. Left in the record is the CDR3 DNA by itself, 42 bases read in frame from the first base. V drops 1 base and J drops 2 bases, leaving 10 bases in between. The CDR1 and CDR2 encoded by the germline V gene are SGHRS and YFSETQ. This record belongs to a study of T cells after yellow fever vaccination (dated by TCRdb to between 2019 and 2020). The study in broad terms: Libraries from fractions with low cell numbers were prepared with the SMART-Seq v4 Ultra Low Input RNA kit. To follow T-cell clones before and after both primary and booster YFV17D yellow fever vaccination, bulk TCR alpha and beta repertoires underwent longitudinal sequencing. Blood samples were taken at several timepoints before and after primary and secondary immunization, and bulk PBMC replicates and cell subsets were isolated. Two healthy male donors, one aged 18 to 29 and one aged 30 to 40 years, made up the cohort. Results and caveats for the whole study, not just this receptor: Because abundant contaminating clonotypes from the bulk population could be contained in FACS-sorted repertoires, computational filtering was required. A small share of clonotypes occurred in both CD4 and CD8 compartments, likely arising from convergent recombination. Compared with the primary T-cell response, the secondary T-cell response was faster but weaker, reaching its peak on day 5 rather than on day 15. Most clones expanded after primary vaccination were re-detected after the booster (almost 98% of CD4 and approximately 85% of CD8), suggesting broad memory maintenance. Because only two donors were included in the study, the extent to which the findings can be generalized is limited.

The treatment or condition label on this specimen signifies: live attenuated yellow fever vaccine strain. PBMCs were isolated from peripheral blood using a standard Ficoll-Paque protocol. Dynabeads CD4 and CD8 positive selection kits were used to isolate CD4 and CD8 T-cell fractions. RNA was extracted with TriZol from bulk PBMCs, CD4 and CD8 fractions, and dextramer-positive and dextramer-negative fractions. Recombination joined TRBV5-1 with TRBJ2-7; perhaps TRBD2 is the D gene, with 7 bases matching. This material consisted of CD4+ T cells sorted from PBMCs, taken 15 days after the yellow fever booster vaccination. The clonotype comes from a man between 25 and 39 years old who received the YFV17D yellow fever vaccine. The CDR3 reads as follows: CASSLRGATYEQYF. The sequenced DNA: TGCGCCAGCAGCTTGCGGGGGGCGACCTACGAGCAGTACTTC.